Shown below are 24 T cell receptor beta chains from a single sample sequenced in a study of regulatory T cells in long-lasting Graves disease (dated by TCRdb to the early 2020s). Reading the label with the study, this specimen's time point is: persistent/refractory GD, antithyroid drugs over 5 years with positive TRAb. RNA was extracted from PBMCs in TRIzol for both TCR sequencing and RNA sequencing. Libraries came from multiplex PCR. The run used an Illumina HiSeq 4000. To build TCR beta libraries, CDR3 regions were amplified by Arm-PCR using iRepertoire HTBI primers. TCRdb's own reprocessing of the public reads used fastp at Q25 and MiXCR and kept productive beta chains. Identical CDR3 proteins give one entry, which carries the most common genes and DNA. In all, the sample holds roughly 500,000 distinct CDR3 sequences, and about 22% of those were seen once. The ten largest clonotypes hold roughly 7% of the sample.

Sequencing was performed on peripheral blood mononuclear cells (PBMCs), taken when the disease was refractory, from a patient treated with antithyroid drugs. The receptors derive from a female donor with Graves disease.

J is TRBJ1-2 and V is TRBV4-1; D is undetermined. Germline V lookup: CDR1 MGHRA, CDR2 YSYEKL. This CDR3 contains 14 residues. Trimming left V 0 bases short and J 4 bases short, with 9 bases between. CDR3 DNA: TGCGCCAGCAGCCAAGATGTGTTTGGCTATGGCTACACCTTC. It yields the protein CASSQDVFGYGYTF.

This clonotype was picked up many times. The CDR3: CASGAISGANVLTF. DNA of the CDR3: TGTGCCAGCGGTGCTATCTCTGGGGCCAACGTCCTGACTTTC. The chain recombines TRBV6-1 with TRBJ2-6; D is unclear. Per germline, CDR1 MNHNS and CDR2 SASEGT. V lost 8 bases and J lost 0, with 8 bases in between. This CDR3 comprises 14 residues.

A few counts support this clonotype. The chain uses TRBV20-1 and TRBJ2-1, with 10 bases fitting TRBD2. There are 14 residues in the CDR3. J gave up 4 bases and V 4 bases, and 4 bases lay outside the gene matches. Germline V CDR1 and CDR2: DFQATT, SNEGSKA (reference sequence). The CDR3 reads CSAITSGKYNEQFF. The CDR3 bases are TGCAGTGCTATCACTAGCGGGAAATACAATGAGCAGTTCTTC.

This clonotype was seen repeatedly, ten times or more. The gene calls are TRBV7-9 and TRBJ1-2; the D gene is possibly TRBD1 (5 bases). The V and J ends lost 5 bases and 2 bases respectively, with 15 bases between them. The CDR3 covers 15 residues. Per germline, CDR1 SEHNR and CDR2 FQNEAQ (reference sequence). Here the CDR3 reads CASSLRPGPNYGYTF. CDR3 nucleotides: TGTGCCAGCAGCCTCCGGCCGGGACCCAACTATGGCTACACCTTC. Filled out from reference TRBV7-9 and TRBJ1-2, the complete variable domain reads DTGVSQNPRHKITKRGQNVTFRCDPISEHNRLYWYRQTLGQGPEFLTYFQNEAQLEKSRLLSDRFSAERPKGSFSTLEIQRTEQGDSAMYLCASSLRPGPNYGYTFGSGTRLTVV.

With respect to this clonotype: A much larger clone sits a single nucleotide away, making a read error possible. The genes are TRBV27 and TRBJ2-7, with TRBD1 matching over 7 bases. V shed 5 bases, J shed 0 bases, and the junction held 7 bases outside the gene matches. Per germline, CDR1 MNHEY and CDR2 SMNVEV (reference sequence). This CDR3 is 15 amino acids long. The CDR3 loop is CASSESGTASYEQYF. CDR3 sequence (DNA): TGTGCCAGCAGTGAATCCGGGACAGCCTCCTACGAGCAGTACTTC.

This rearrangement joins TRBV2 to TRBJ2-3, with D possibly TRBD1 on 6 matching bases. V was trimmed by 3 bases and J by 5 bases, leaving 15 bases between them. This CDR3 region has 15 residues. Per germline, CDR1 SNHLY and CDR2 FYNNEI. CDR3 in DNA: TGTGCCAGCAGTGAGTTCAGGGGCGAGAAAGATACGCAGTATTTT. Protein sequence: CASSEFRGEKDTQYF. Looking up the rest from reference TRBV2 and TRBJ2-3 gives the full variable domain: EPEVTQTPSHQVTQMGQEVILRCVPISNHLYFYWYRQILGQKVEFLVSFYNNEISEKSEIFDDQFSVERPDGSNFTLKIRSTKLEDSAMYFCASSEFRGEKDTQYFGPGTRLTVL.

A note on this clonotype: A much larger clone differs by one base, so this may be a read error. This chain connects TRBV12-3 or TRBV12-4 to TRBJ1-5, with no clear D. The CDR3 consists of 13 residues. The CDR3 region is CGSSPLFGQPQHF. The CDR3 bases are TGTGGCAGCTCCCCCCTCTTCGGGCAGCCCCAGCATTTT.

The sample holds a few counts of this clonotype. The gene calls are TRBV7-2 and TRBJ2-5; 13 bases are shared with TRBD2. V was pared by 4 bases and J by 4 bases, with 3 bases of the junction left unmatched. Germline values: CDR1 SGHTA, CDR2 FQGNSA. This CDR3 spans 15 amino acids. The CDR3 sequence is CASSYTSGGAETQYF. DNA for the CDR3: TGTGCCAGCAGCTATACTAGCGGGGGGGCAGAGACCCAGTACTTC.

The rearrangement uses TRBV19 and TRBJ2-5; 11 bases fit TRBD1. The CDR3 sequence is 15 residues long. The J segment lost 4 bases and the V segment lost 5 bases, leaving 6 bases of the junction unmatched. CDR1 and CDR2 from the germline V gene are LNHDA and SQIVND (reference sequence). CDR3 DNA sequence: TGTGCCAGTAGTTTGGGACAGGGGGTTCTAGAGACCCAGTACTTC. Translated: CASSLGQGVLETQYF.

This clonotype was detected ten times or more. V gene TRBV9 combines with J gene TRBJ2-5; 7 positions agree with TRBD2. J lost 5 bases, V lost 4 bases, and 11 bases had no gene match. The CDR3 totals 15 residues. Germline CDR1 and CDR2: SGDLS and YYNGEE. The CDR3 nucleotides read TGTGCCAGCAGCCCGAAAGGTAGTAGCGGGGAGACCCAGTACTTC. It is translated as CASSPKGSSGETQYF.

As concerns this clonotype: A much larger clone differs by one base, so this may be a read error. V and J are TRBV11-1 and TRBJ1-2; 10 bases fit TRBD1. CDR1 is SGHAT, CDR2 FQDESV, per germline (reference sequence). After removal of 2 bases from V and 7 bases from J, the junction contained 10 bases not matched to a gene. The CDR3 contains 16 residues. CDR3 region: CASSLSGTGDVCGYTF. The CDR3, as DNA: TGTGCCAGCAGCTTATCCGGGACAGGGGACGTCTGTGGCTACACCTTC. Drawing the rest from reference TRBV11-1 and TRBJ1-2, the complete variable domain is EAEVAQSPRYKITEKSQAVAFWCDPISGHATLYWYRQILGQGPELLVQFQDESVVDDSQLPKDRFSAERLKGVDSTLKIQPAELGDSAMYLCASSLSGTGDVCGYTFGSGTRLTVV.

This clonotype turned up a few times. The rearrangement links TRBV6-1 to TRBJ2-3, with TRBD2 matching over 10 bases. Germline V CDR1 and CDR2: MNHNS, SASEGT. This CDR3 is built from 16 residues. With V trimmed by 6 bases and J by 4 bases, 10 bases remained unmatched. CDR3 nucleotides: TGTGCCAGCAGACCGAGGAGCGGGGGGGTGGCAGATACGCAGTATTTT. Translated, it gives CASRPRSGGVADTQYF.

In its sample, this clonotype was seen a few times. The CDR3 DNA follows: TGTGCCAGCAGCTTTTTGGGAGGGACAGGGTATTCTAGCAATCAGCCCCAGCATTTT. Translation: CASSFLGGTGYSSNQPQHF. The chain is built from TRBV5-5 and TRBJ1-5; TRBD1 matches at 9 bases. The J segment lost 0 bases and the V segment lost 2 bases, leaving 12 bases of the junction unmatched. CDR3 length: 19 residues. The germline gives CDR1 SGHKS, CDR2 YYEKEE (reference sequence).

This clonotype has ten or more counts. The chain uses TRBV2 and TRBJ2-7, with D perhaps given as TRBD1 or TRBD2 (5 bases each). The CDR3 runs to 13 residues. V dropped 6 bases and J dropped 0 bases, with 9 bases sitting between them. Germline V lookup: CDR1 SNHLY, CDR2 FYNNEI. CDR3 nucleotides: TGTGCCAGCAGGGGGGACCTCTCCTACGAGCAGTACTTC. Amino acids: CASRGDLSYEQYF.

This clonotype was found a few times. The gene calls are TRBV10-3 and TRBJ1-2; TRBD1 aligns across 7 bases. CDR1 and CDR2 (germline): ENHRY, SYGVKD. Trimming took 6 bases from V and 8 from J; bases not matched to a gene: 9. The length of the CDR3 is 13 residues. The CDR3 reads CAIRGQPSRGYTF. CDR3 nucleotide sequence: TGTGCCATCAGGGGACAGCCAAGTAGAGGCTACACCTTC.

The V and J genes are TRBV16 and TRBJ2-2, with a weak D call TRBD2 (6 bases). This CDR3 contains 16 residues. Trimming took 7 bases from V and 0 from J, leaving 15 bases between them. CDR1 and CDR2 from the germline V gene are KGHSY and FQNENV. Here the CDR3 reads CASKKEGPTNTGELFF. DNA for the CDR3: TGTGCCAGCAAGAAGGAGGGACCCACGAACACCGGGGAGCTGTTTTTT.

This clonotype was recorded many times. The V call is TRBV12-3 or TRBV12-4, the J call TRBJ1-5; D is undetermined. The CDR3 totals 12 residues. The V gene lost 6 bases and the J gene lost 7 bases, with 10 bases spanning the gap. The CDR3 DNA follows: TGTGCCAGCAGCTCGGGCGTGCAGCCCCAGCATTTT. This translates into CASSSGVQPQHF.

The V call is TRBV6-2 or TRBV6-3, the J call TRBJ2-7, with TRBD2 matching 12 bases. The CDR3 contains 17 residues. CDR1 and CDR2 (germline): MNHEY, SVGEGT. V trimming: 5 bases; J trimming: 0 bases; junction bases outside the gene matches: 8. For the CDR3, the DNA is TGTGCCAGCAGTGAAAGACTAGCGGGGGACTTCTCCTACGAGCAGTACTTC. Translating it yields CASSERLAGDFSYEQYF.

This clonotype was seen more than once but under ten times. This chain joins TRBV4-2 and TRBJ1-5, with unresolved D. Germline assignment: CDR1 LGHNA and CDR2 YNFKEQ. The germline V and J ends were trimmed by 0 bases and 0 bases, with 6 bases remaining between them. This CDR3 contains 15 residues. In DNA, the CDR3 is TGTGCCAGCAGCCAAGATTTCGATAGCAATCAGCCCCAGCATTTT. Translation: CASSQDFDSNQPQHF.

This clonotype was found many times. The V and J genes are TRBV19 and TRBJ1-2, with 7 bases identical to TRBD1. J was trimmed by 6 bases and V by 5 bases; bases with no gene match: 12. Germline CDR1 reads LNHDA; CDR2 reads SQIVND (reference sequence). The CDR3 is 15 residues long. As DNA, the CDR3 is TGTGCCAGTAGTTTTACGGGACAGCACGAGAATGGCTACACCTTC. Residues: CASSFTGQHENGYTF. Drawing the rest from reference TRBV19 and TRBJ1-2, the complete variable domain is DGGITQSPKYLFRKEGQNVTLSCEQNLNHDAMYWYRQDPGQGLRLIYYSQIVNDFQKGDIAEGYSVSREKKESFPLTVTSAQKNPTAFYLCASSFTGQHENGYTFGSGTRLTVV.

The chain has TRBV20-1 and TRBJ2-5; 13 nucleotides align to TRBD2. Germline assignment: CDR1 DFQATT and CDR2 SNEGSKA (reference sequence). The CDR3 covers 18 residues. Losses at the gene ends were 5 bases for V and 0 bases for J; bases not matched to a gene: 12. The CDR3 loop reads CSAGTRTSGGAYQETQYF. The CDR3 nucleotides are TGCAGTGCTGGAACAAGGACTAGCGGGGGAGCGTACCAAGAGACCCAGTACTTC.

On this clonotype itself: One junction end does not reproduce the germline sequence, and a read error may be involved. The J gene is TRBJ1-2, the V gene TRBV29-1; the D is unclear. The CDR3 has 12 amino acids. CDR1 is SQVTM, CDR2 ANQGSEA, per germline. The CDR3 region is CGVESLGDGYTF. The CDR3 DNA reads TGCGGCGTTGAGAGTCTCGGGGATGGCTACACCTTC.

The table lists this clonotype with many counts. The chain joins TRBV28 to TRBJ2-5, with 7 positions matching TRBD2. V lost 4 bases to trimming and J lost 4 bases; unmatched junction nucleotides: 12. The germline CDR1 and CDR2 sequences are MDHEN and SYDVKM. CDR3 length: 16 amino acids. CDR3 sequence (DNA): TGTGCCAGCAGTTCATATACCCCTCCGGGGGGAGAGACCCAGTACTTC. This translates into CASSSYTPPGGETQYF. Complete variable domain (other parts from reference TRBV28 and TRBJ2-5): DVKVTQSSRYLVKRTGEKVFLECVQDMDHENMFWYRQDPGLGLRLIYFSYDVKMKEKGDIPEGYSVSREKKERFSLILESASTNQTSMYLCASSSYTPPGGETQYFGPGTRLLVL.

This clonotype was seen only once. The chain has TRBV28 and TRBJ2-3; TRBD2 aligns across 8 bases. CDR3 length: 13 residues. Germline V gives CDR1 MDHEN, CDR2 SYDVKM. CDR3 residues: CSSGGRFADTQYF. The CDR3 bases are TGTTCCTCCGGCGGGAGGTTCGCAGATACGCAGTATTTT.